A single sample is the source of the 15 T cell receptor beta chains below, sequenced in a study of T cells in Graves' hyperthyroidism and ophthalmopathy. Amplified regions were TCR beta CDR3 sequences from RNA transcripts. During a first-round RT-PCR of the TCR CDR3, the HTBI primer set was used. One entry per CDR3 protein, called by TCRdb with MiXCR from the multiplex PCR reads. The data contain 490,000 or so distinct CDR3 sequences, 20% to 25% of them singletons. Specimen: blood. These receptors all come from a woman between 70 and 85 years old with Graves' ophthalmopathy.

This clonotype was seen a single time. This could be a read error, since a much larger clone is one nucleotide away. The V and J genes are TRBV5-1 and TRBJ1-1, with D possibly being TRBD1 (6 bases). V was cut by 4 bases and J by 3 bases, with 16 bases left in between. CDR1 and CDR2 from the germline V gene are SGHRS and YFSETQ. The CDR3 runs to 15 residues. The CDR3 loop is CASSRIQGAYTEAFF. CDR3 bases: TGCGCCAGCAGCAGGATACAGGGAGCTTACACTGAAGCTTTCTTT.

This rearrangement joins TRBV5-4 to TRBJ2-2; 9 bases match TRBD2. V shed 3 bases, J shed 10 bases, and the junction held 4 bases outside the gene matches. CDR3 length equals 13 residues. Germline CDR1 and CDR2: SGHNT and YYREEE (reference sequence). Here the CDR3 reads CASSWGLAMELFF. DNA for the CDR3: TGTGCCAGCAGCTGGGGACTAGCAATGGAGCTGTTTTTT.

Regarding this clonotype: Since a much larger clone is just one base distant, this may be a read error. The chain links TRBV20-1 to TRBJ2-2; 13 nucleotides align to TRBD2. From germline, CDR1 is DFQATT and CDR2 SNEGSKA (reference sequence). This CDR3 comprises 14 residues. The CDR3: CSASGLAGAGGLFF. The CDR3 DNA is TGCAGTGCTTCCGGACTAGCGGGAGCCGGGGGGCTGTTTTTT.

This clonotype came up a few times. The chain is built from TRBV28 and TRBJ2-7, with 11 nucleotides matching TRBD2. Germline lookup yields CDR1 MDHEN and CDR2 SYDVKM. CDR3 length equals 14 residues. V was clipped by 6 bases and J by 2 bases; unmatched bases: 3. CDR3 region: CASRISGRAYEQYF. The CDR3, as DNA: TGTGCCAGCAGGATTAGCGGGAGGGCCTACGAGCAGTACTTC.

The chain is built from TRBV5-1 and TRBJ2-5; no reliable D call. The CDR3 runs 14 residues. V lost 0 bases to trimming and J lost 3 bases, with 9 bases between them. From germline, CDR1 is SGHRS and CDR2 YFSETQ. This chain's CDR3 is CASSLGGAKETQYF. CDR3 nucleotides: TGCGCCAGCAGCTTGGGTGGCGCCAAAGAGACCCAGTACTTC.

V usage is TRBV9 and J usage is TRBJ2-3, with TRBD2 matching over 7 bases. V gave up 0 bases and J gave up 2 bases; unmatched junction bases: 9. CDR1 is SGDLS, CDR2 YYNGEE, per germline. The CDR3 length is 17 residues. The CDR3 DNA follows: TGTGCCAGCAGCGTAGGCGGGAGCCTACTAAACACAGATACGCAGTATTTT. Protein product: CASSVGGSLLNTDTQYF.

V usage is TRBV30 and J usage is TRBJ1-6, with D perhaps TRBD1 (6 bases). This CDR3 region has 13 residues. Germline assignment: CDR1 GTSNPN and CDR2 SVGIG (reference sequence). The germline V and J ends were trimmed by 2 bases and 10 bases, with 12 bases remaining between them. The CDR3 region has the DNA TGTGCCTGGAGTACAGGGTCAGGGTCACCCCTCCACTTT. Its translation is CAWSTGSGSPLHF.

This clonotype was seen at least ten times. V is TRBV2 and J is TRBJ2-1, with 7 positions matching TRBD2. The CDR3 has 15 amino acids. CDR1 is SNHLY and CDR2 is FYNNEI in the germline V gene. With V trimmed by 6 bases and J by 9 bases, 14 bases remained unmatched. Here the CDR3 reads CASSPRLRTRGEQFF. The CDR3 coding sequence is TGTGCCAGCAGCCCCCGTTTGCGGACTAGGGGTGAGCAGTTCTTC.

CDR3 protein: CASNPTFGYTF. For the CDR3, the DNA is TGTGCCAGCAACCCTACCTTTGGCTACACCTTC. The chain links TRBV13 to TRBJ1-2; D call uncertain. The V gene lost 7 bases and the J gene lost 7 bases, with 10 bases spanning the gap. The CDR3 is made up of 11 amino acids. Germline V CDR1 and CDR2: PRHDT, FYEKMQ (reference sequence).

This clonotype was counted only a few times. This sequence joins TRBV9 and TRBJ2-2; D unclear. The germline CDR1 and CDR2 sequences are SGDLS and YYNGEE. CDR3 length: 17 residues. Trimming took 3 bases from V and 0 from J, leaving 15 bases between them. In DNA form, the CDR3 reads TGTGCCAGCAGCGCCTTGCGAGGATCCGCGAACACCGGGGAGCTGTTTTTT. Protein: CASSALRGSANTGELFF.

This clonotype was counted a few times. This chain connects TRBV7-2 to TRBJ2-2; TRBD1 agrees at 10 bases. This CDR3 is 16 amino acids long. V gave up 4 bases and J gave up 7 bases; unmatched junction bases: 9. The germline V gene has CDR1 SGHTA and CDR2 FQGNSA. The CDR3 DNA sequence: TGTGCCAGCAGCTCCTGGACAGGGGGAGGAGTCGGGGAGCTGTTTTTT. This translates into CASSSWTGGGVGELFF.

The chain links TRBV30 to TRBJ2-6; D may be TRBD2 (5 bases). The CDR3 totals 14 residues. Looked up from germline, CDR1 is GTSNPN and CDR2 is SVGIG (reference sequence). Trimming left V 3 bases short and J 3 bases short, with 9 bases between. The chain's CDR3 is CAWRGSSGANVLTF. The CDR3, as DNA: TGTGCCTGGAGGGGGAGTAGTGGGGCCAACGTCCTGACTTTC.

V is TRBV9 and J is TRBJ1-1; no clear D. In germline, CDR1 is SGDLS, CDR2 YYNGEE. Trimming shortened V by 0 bases and J by 5 bases, and 14 bases separated the two germline ends. The CDR3 runs 15 residues. The DNA of the CDR3 is TGTGCCAGCAGCGTAGCTGGCAGCTTAGGGACTGAAGCTTTCTTT. Translated, it gives CASSVAGSLGTEAFF.

This clonotype was counted between two and nine times. The CDR3 loop reads CSVVGLENTLEQYF. In DNA form, the CDR3 reads TGCAGCGTTGTTGGACTTGAGAATACCCTCGAGCAGTACTTC. This sequence joins TRBV29-1 and TRBJ2-7; D might be TRBD2 (5 bases). Trimming removed 4 bases at V and 6 bases at J, with 19 bases between. Germline V gives CDR1 SQVTM, CDR2 ANQGSEA. This CDR3 is built from 14 residues.

The chain carries TRBV5-6 and TRBJ2-3; perhaps TRBD2 as D (5 bases). Trimming left V 8 bases short and J 0 bases short, with 7 bases between. The CDR3 is 12 residues long. The germline gives CDR1 SGHDT, CDR2 YYEEEE. In nucleotides, the CDR3 is TGTGCCAGTACTAGGAGCACAGATACGCAGTATTTT. This encodes CASTRSTDTQYF.